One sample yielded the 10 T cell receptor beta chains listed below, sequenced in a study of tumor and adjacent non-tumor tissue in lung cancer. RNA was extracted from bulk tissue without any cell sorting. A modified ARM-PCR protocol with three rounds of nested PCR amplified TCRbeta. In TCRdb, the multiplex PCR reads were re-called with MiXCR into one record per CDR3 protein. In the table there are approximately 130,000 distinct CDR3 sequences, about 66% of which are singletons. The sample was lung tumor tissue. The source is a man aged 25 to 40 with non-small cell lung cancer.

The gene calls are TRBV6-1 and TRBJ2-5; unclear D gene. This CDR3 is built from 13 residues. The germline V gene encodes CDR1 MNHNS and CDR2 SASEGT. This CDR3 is CVGLGQLQETQYF. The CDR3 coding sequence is TGTGTCGGCTTAGGGCAGCTCCAAGAGACCCAGTACTTC.

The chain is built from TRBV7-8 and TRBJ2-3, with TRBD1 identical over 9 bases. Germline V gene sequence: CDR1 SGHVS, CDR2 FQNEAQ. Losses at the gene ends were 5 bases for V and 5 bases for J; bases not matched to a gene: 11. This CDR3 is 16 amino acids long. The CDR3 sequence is CASSRSRDREIDTQYF. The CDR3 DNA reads TGTGCCAGCAGCCGAAGCCGGGACAGGGAAATAGATACGCAGTATTTT.

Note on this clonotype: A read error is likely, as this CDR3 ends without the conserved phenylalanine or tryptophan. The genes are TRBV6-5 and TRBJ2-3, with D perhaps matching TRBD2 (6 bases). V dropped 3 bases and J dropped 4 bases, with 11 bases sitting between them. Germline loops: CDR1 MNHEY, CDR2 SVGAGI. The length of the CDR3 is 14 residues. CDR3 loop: CASSYRRAPDTQYS. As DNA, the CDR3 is TGTGCCAGCAGTTATAGGAGGGCCCCAGATACGCAGTATTCT.

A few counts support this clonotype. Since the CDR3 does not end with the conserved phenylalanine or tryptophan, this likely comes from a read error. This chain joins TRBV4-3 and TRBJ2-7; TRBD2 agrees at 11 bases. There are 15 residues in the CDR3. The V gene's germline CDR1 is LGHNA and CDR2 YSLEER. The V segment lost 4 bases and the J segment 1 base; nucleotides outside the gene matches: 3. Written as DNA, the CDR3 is TGCGCCAGCAGCCTTGGACTAGCGGGTTCCTACGAGCAGTACATC. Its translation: CASSLGLAGSYEQYI.

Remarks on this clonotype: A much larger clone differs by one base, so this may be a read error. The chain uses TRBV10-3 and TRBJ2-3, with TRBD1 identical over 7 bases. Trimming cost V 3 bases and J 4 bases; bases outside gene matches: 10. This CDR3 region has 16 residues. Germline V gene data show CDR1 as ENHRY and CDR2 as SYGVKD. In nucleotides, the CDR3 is TGTGCCATCAGTGATCAACTAGTAAGGGGGCCAGATACGCAGTATTTT. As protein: CAISDQLVRGPDTQYF.

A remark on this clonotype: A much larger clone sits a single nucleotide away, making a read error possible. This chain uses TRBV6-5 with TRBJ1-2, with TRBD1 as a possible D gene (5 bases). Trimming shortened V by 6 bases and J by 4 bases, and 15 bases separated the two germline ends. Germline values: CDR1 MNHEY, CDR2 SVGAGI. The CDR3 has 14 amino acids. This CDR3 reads CASSPGLRCYGYTF. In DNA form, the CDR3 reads TGTGCCAGCAGCCCGGGACTGAGATGCTATGGCTACACCTTC.

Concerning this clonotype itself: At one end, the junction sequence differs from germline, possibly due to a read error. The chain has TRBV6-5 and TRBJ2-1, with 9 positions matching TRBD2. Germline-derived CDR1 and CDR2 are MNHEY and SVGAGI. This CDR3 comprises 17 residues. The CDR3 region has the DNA TGTGCCAGCAGTCTCTCCTGGCGGGGGGGCTCTTACTATGATCAGTTCTTC. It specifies CASSLSWRGGSYYDQFF.

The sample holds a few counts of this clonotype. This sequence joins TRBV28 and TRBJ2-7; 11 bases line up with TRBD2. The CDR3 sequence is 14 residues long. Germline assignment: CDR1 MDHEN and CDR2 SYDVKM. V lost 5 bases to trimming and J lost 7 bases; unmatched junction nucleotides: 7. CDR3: CASSLSGRAWEQYF. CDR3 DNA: TGTGCCAGCAGTCTTAGCGGGAGGGCTTGGGAGCAGTACTTC.

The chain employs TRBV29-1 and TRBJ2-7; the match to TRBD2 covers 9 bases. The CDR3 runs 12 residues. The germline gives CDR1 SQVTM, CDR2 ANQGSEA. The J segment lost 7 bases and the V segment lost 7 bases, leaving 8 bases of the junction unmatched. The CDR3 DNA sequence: TGCAGCGCTAGCCTAGCGGGATGGGAGCAGTACTTC. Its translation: CSASLAGWEQYF.

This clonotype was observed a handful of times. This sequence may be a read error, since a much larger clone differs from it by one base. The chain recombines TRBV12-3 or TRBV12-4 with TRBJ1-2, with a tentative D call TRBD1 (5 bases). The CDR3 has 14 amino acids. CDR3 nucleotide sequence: TGTGACAGCAGTTTTGTAGCCCGGGGGTATGGCTACACCTTC. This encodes CDSSFVARGYGYTF.